This record concerns one T cell receptor beta chain sequence. The data originate from a study of technical replicates of blood from a few donors. Assay used: immunoSEQ multiplex PCR; TCRdb lists only in-frame clones, some missing. The table shows 60,000 to 95,000 clones, with roughly 89% occurring only once. This CDR3 is built from 13 residues. V lost 4 bases and J 6 bases, leaving 13 bases between the germline ends. CDR1 is SGHRS, CDR2 YFSETQ, per germline. The source of this sequence is a human donor in good health. Some clones in this sample may be carry-over from other donors' samples. Input material: T cells isolated from PBMCs. The V gene is TRBV5-1, the J gene TRBJ1-2, with D possibly matching TRBD1 (5 bases). The CDR3 here is CASSQRGNDGYTF. The CDR3 bases are TGCGCCAGCAGCCAGCGGGGGAACGATGGCTACACCTTC.